This T cell receptor (beta chain) was sequenced for a study of shared clonotypes between healthy human individuals. Study results and limitations: Genetic and exposure-history diversity was limited by the few donors.

CDR1 is GTSNPN, CDR2 SVGIG, per germline (reference sequence). V was shortened by 0 bases and J by 4 bases, with 9 bases between the two germline ends. The CDR3 contains 13 residues. Libraries were prepared by immunoSEQ multiplex PCR; TCRdb keeps only in-frame clonotypes and omits some of them. Of roughly 1.5 million clones in the sample, 95% to 99% are singletons; the top ten hold about 0.45%. About this clone: Its antigen is unknown. At the DNA level, this CDR3 is encoded by other sequences in the same sample as well.

The sequence was obtained from a man aged 25 to 45 in good health. This chain links TRBV30 with TRBJ2-5; D is tentatively TRBD1 or TRBD2 (5 bases each). Input material: naive CD4+ T cells sorted from blood. Subset of the sample: CD45RA+ positively selected. The CDR3 loop reads CAWSVRGRETQYF. The CDR3 coding sequence is TGTGCCTGGAGTGTACGGGGACGAGAGACCCAGTACTTC.